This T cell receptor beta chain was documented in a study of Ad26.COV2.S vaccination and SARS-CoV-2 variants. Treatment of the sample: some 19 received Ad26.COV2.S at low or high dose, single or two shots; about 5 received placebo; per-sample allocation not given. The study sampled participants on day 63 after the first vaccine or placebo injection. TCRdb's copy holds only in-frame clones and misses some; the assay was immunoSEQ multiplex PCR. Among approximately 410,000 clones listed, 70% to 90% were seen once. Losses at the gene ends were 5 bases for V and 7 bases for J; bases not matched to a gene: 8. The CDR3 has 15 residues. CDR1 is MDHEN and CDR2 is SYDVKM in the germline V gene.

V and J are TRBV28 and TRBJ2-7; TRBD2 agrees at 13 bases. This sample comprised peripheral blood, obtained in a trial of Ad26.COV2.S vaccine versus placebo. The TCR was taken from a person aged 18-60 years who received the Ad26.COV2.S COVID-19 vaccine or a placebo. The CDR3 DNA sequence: TGTGCCAGCAGTGTGGGACTAGCGGGGCCCGGGGAGCAGTACTTC. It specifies CASSVGLAGPGEQYF.